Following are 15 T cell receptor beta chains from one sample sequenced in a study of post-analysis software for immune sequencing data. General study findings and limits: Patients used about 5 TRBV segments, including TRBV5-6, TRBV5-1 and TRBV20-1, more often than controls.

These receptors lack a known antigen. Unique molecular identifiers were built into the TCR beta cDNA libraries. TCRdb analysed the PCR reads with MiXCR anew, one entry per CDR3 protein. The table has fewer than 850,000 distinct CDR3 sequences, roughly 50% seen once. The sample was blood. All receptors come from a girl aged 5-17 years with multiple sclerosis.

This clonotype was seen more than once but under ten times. The CDR3 loop is CASSLRVVSGNEQFF. The CDR3 region has the DNA TGTGCCAGCAGCTTACGAGTAGTCTCAGGGAATGAGCAGTTCTTC. V usage is TRBV7-8 and J usage is TRBJ2-1; weak D call: TRBD1 (5 bases). Germline values: CDR1 SGHVS, CDR2 FQNEAQ. CDR3 size: 15 residues. V was cut by 2 bases and J by 7 bases, with 15 bases left in between.

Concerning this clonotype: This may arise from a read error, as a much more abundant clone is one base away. The CDR3 DNA is TGTGCCAGCAGTTTCGTGACAGGGGCCTACGAGCAGTACTTC. Amino acid sequence: CASSFVTGAYEQYF. V gene TRBV28 combines with J gene TRBJ2-7; 8 bases are a match to TRBD1. The CDR3 spans 14 residues. Trimming at V came to 3 bases and at J to 2 bases, leaving 3 bases not matched to a gene. Per the germline V gene, CDR1 is MDHEN and CDR2 is SYDVKM.

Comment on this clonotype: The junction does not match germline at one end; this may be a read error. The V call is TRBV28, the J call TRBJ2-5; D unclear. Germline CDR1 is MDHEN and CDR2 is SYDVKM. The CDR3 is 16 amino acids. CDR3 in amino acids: CASSLTAVRVQETQYF. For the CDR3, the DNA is TGTGCCAGCAGTTTGACGGCAGTTCGAGTCCAAGAAACCCAGTACTTC. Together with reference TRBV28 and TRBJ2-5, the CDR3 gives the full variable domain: DVKVTQSSRYLVKRTGEKVFLECVQDMDHENMFWYRQDPGLGLRLIYFSYDVKMKEKGDIPEGYSVSREKKERFSLILESASTNQTSMYLCASSLTAVRVQETQYFGPGTRLLVL.

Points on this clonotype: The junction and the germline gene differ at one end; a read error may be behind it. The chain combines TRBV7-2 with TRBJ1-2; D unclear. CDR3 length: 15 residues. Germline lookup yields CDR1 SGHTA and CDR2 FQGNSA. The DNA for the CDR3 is TGTGCCAGCAGCTCCCTCGGACTCTTTAACTATGACTACACCTTC. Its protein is CASSSLGLFNYDYTF.

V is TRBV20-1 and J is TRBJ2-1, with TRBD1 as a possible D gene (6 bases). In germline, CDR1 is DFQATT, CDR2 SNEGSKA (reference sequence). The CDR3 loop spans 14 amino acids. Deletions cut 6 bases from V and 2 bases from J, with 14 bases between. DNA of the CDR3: TGCAGTGCAGAACAGGGAAGCGCCTACAATGAGCAGTTCTTC. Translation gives CSAEQGSAYNEQFF.

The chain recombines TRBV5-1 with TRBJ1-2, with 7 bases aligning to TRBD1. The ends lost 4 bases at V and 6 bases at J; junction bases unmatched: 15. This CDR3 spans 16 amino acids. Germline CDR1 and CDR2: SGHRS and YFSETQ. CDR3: CASSLEEGARDNGYTF. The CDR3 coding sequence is TGCGCCAGCAGCCTCGAGGAGGGGGCGCGAGATAATGGCTACACCTTC.

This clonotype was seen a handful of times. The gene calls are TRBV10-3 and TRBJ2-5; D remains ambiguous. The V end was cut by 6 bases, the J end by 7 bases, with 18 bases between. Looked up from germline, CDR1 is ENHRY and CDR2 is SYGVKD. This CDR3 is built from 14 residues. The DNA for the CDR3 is TGTGCCATCAGCCACACGTCTCAAGATGGGACCCAGTACTTC. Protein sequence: CAISHTSQDGTQYF.

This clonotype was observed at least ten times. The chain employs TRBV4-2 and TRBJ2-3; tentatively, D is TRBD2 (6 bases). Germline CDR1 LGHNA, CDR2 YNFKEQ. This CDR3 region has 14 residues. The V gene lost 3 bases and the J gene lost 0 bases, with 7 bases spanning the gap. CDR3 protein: CASSQGTSTDTQYF. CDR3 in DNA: TGTGCCAGCAGCCAGGGGACTAGCACAGATACGCAGTATTTT.

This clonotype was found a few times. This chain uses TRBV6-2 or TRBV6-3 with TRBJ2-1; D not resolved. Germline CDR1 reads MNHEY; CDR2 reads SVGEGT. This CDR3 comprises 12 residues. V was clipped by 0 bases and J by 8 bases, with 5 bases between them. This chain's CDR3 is CASSYSTDEQFF. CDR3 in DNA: TGTGCCAGCAGTTACTCGACGGATGAGCAGTTCTTC.

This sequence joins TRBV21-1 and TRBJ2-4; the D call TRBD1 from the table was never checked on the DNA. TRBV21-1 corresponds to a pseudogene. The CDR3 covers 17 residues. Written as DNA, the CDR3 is TGTGCCAGCAGCAAAGACGTCCGGGGAGCAGGGCCTTGGGAGCAGTACTTC. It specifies CASSKDVRGAGPWEQYF.

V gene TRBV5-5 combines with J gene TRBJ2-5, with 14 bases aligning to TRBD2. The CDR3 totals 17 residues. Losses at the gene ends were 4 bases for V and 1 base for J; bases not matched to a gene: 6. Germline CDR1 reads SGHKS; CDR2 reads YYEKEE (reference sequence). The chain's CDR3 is CASSRLAGGTVQETQYF. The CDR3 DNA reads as TGTGCCAGCAGCCGACTAGCGGGAGGGACCGTCCAAGAGACCCAGTACTTC.

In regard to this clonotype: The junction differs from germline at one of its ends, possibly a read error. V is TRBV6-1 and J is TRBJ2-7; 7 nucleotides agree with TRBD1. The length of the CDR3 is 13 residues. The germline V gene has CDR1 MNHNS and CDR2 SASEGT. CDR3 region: CASQRTGLGERYF. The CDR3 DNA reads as TGTGCCAGCCAAAGGACAGGCCTGGGGGAGCGGTACTTC.

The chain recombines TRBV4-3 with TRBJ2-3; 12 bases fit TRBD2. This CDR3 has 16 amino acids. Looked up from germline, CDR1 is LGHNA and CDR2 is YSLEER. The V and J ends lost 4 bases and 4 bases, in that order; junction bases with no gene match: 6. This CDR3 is CASSPTSGSGADTQYF. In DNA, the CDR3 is TGCGCCAGCAGCCCGACTAGCGGGAGTGGGGCAGATACGCAGTATTTT.

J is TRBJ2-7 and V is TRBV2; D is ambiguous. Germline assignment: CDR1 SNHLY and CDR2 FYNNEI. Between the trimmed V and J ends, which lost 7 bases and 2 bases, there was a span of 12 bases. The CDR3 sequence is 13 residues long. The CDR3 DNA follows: TGTGCCAGCAATGCCGGCCTCGCCTACGAGCAGTACTTC. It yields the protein CASNAGLAYEQYF. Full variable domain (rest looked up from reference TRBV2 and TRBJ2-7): EPEVTQTPSHQVTQMGQEVILRCVPISNHLYFYWYRQILGQKVEFLVSFYNNEISEKSEIFDDQFSVERPDGSNFTLKIRSTKLEDSAMYFCASNAGLAYEQYFGPGTRLTVT.

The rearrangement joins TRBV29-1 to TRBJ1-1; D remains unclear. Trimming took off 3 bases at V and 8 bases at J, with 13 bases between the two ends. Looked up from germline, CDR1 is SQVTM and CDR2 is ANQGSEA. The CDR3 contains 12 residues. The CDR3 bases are TGCAGCGTTGACCCCCTGGGAGGGGAAGCTTTCTTT. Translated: CSVDPLGGEAFF.